One sample yielded the 13 T cell receptor beta chains listed below, sequenced in a study of blood T cell repertoires in COVID-19 (dated by TCRdb to about 2020). The library came from the immunoSEQ multiplex PCR assay. Held by TCRdb, this immuneACCESS table contains in-frame sequences only and omits some clones. Under half of the omission traces to an unresolved V gene where checked; the cause of the rest is unknown. Present in this sample are approximately 170,000 clones, 86% of which were seen just once. About 7% of the sample belongs to the ten largest clones. Sequencing used peripheral blood. The receptor set was obtained from an elderly woman in a cohort sampled during active or convalescent COVID-19.

The gene calls are TRBV6-1 and TRBJ1-1; a weak D match, TRBD1 (5 bases). Trimming took 3 bases from V and 0 from J, leaving 5 bases between them. Germline V gives CDR1 MNHNS, CDR2 SASEGT. The CDR3 runs to 13 residues. In DNA, the CDR3 is TGTGCCAGCAGTGAGACAGTGAACACTGAAGCTTTCTTT. It specifies CASSETVNTEAFF.

CDR3 sequence: CASSNTYGGVYGYTF. CDR3 sequence (DNA): TGTGCCAGTAGTAATACCTACGGGGGGGTCTATGGCTACACCTTC. This chain joins TRBV19 and TRBJ1-2, with D perhaps TRBD1 (5 bases). The V end lost 4 bases, the J end lost 4 bases, and 16 bases lay between the germline ends. Germline CDR1 reads LNHDA; CDR2 reads SQIVND (reference sequence). The CDR3 consists of 15 residues. Full variable domain (outside the CDR3, taken from reference TRBV19 and TRBJ1-2): DGGITQSPKYLFRKEGQNVTLSCEQNLNHDAMYWYRQDPGQGLRLIYYSQIVNDFQKGDIAEGYSVSREKKESFPLTVTSAQKNPTAFYLCASSNTYGGVYGYTFGSGTRLTVV.

The chain joins TRBV28 to TRBJ2-7; 10 positions agree with TRBD1. The CDR3 extends over 12 amino acids. From germline, CDR1 is MDHEN and CDR2 SYDVKM. V trimming: 2 bases; J trimming: 12 bases; junction bases outside the gene matches: 4. CDR3 coding DNA: TGTGCCAGCAGTTTAGGGACAGGGGATGTGTACTTC. Protein product: CASSLGTGDVYF.

The chain has TRBV14 and TRBJ1-1; D is ambiguous. Trimming stripped 1 base from V and 4 bases from J, with 13 bases between. Germline CDR1 SGHDN, CDR2 FVKESK. The CDR3 contains 15 residues. The CDR3 sequence: CASSQVSGLPTEAFF. The CDR3 DNA reads TGTGCCAGCAGCCAAGTATCCGGGTTACCCACTGAAGCTTTCTTT.

The chain has TRBV2 and TRBJ1-6, with 8 bases aligning to TRBD1. The CDR3 has 14 residues. The V gene's germline CDR1 is SNHLY and CDR2 FYNNEI. J lost 9 bases, V lost 5 bases, and 6 bases had no gene match. The DNA for the CDR3 is TGTGCCAGCAGTCTGGACAGGGAAAGTTCACCCCTCCACTTT. Amino acid sequence: CASSLDRESSPLHF.

This sequence joins TRBV20-1 and TRBJ1-2; D remains unclear. CDR3 length: 11 amino acids. V lost 6 bases and J 4 bases, leaving 9 bases between the germline ends. Per the germline V gene, CDR1 is DFQATT and CDR2 is SNEGSKA (reference sequence). The CDR3 DNA reads TGCAGTGCCCTCAGAGGCTATGGCTACACCTTC. Amino acid sequence: CSALRGYGYTF.

This clone occurred a few times. The V gene is TRBV19, the J gene TRBJ1-4; TRBD1 might be the D (6 bases). The CDR3 extends over 12 amino acids. Deletions cut 7 bases from V and 8 bases from J, with 11 bases between. Germline CDR1 and CDR2: LNHDA and SQIVND (reference sequence). CDR3 protein: CASNAGEEKLFF. CDR3 nucleotides: TGTGCCAGTAATGCAGGGGAAGAAAAACTGTTTTTT.

The V call is TRBV3-1 (or the pseudogene TRBV3-2), the J call TRBJ2-7; TRBD1 matches 11 bases. CDR3 length equals 16 residues. With 1 base clipped from V and 6 bases from J, the junction kept 8 bases outside the gene matches. The germline CDR1 and CDR2 sequences are LGHDT and YNNKEL (reference sequence). CDR3 coding DNA: TGTGCCAGCAGCCAAGGGCTTGGGACAGGGGGTGCCGAGCAGTACGTC. Protein sequence: CASSQGLGTGGAEQYV.

CDR3 bases: TGTGCCAGCAGTAACATCGACAGGGGCAGAGGAGGCCAGTACTTC. Residues: CASSNIDRGRGGQYF. The chain couples TRBV6-6 to TRBJ2-5, with TRBD1 identical over 8 bases. The CDR3 totals 15 residues. V shed 5 bases, J shed 10 bases, and the junction held 15 bases outside the gene matches. Germline CDR1 MNHNY, CDR2 SVGAGI (reference sequence).

V gene TRBV19 combines with J gene TRBJ2-1; TRBD1 matches 10 bases. From germline, CDR1 is LNHDA and CDR2 SQIVND (reference sequence). The CDR3 length is 13 residues. J gave up 8 bases and V 10 bases, and 8 bases lay outside the gene matches. As DNA, the CDR3 is TGTGCCACAGACAGGGGGCCGCGAGATGAGCAGTTCTTC. Amino acids: CATDRGPRDEQFF.

The chain combines TRBV9 with TRBJ1-3; TRBD1 might be the D (6 bases). Germline assignment: CDR1 SGDLS and CDR2 YYNGEE. The CDR3 sequence is 14 residues long. Trimming stripped 2 bases from V and 1 base from J, with 7 bases between. The DNA of the CDR3 is TGTGCCAGCAGCGTGGACAGTTCTGGAAACACCATATATTTT. Translated: CASSVDSSGNTIYF. The variable domain in full, completed from reference TRBV9 and TRBJ1-3, reads DSGVTQTPKHLITATGQRVTLRCSPRSGDLSVYWYQQSLDQGLQFLIQYYNGEERAKGNILERFSAQQFPDLHSELNLSSLELGDSALYFCASSVDSSGNTIYFGEGSWLTVV.

The chain has TRBV28 and TRBJ2-2; 9 bases line up with TRBD2. The CDR3 spans 15 residues. The V segment lost 4 bases and the J segment 3 bases; nucleotides outside the gene matches: 3. Per the germline V gene, CDR1 is MDHEN and CDR2 is SYDVKM. For the CDR3, the DNA is TGTGCCAGCAGTTCGCGGGGGGGCTACACCGGGGAGCTGTTTTTT. Protein sequence: CASSSRGGYTGELFF.

This clone is a singleton in its sample. The chain has TRBV5-1 and TRBJ2-2; weak D call: TRBD2 (5 bases). The germline CDR1 and CDR2 sequences are SGHRS and YFSETQ. This CDR3 contains 16 residues. Deletions cut 0 bases from V and 5 bases from J, with 14 bases between. DNA for the CDR3: TGCGCCAGCAGCTTGGGCGAGGGCCGTGGTACCGGGGAGCTGTTTTTT. Translated: CASSLGEGRGTGELFF.